This T cell receptor beta chain was documented in a study of T cell responses to AZD1222 COVID-19 vaccine (dated by TCRdb to about 2021). Some background on the complete study: Because spike-specific TCR depth and breadth did not differ between the two schedules, AZD1222 recipients who got a second dose at roughly 4 weeks were pooled with those who got a second dose at roughly 12 weeks. TCR sequencing covered 230 to 250 trial participants: 200 to 220 given two doses of AZD1222 and approximately 26 given two doses of MenACWY control vaccine. Enrollment into the trials was organized by age into subgroups of 18-55, 56-69 and 70-plus years, and those subgroups contained roughly 150, 30 and 60 TCR-sequenced participants, respectively.

Overall results and qualifications from the work: Most participants were white British and females outnumbered males, and the authors suggested that clonal diversity may have been underestimated. Spike-specific TCR breadth and depth rose significantly after two AZD1222 doses compared with day 0 and with MenACWY recipients. Because no samples from the day 14 peak response were available, repertoires could be characterized only after the peak T cell response. In the small 56-69-year group, the increase in depth fell short of significance, most likely because of low power. CD4 TCRs associated with the vaccine covered the entire spike protein, and the dominant responses were in regions 160-218 and 743-854. Epitopes outside the regions mutated in the B.1.351 and B.1.1.7 variants were reportedly recognized by nearly half of the unique spike-specific TCRs. Conclusions about previously exposed vaccinees are limited, since just five or six AZD1222 recipients were seropositive for SARS-CoV-2 at baseline.

The time point label on this specimen signifies: baseline before first vaccination. Vaccinee samples were obtained from the UK trials COV001 and COV002, which included a single-blind randomized controlled phase 2/3 trial of AZD1222 (ChAdOx1 nCoV-19) in healthy adults. For TCRbeta chain sequencing, PBMC samples from trial participants were taken at day 0 and at day 28 after the second dose. At the junction V is shortened by 8 bases and J by 2 bases; bases outside the gene matches: 5. From the germline V gene, CDR1 is MDHEN and CDR2 is SYDVKM. Spanning cysteine to phenylalanine, the CDR3 consists of 14 amino acids. The DNA shown is the 42-base CDR3, in frame from base 1. The CDR3 regions of human TCRbeta chains were analyzed by immunosequencing. Per the authors' processing: TCRs in the repertoires were matched against a reference library of SARS-CoV-2-specific TCRs that had been generated with the MIRA antigen-specificity platform. Breadth meant the fraction of unique TCRs that were SARS-CoV-2-associated, whereas depth meant the fraction of total T cells that were SARS-CoV-2-associated. Using the MIRA data, each spike-specific TCR was mapped to the spike region that the TCR reacts to and placed in a CD4 or CD8 class. Log10-transformed breadth and depth values were compared by one-way ANOVA with Sidak's multiple comparisons tests. The table was pulled from immuneACCESS by TCRdb, which kept in-frame rearrangements only. Such tables lose some clones; where checked, under half of the loss comes from unresolved V genes, and the rest has no known cause. V and J calls plus clone size are reproduced from that table; the DNA served to infer D and trimming. This sample lists about 260,000 clones; over 85% were detected once. 0.55% of the sample rests with the top ten.

Concerning this clone itself: The antigen this receptor binds is unknown. Base quality data are lacking; no much larger clone is found one base away.

The clonotype was recovered from an adult in good health. The rearrangement combines TRBV28 with TRBJ1-5; 8 bases in the middle match TRBD1. The material sequenced was peripheral blood, taken on day 0 of AZD1222 vaccination. DNA sequence: TGTGCCAGCCTGACAGGGGAGGGCAATCAGCCCCAGCATTTT. Translated, it gives CASLTGEGNQPQHF.